A selection of T cell receptor beta chains follows, all from one sample in a study of blood T cell repertoires in COVID-19. Produced via immunoSEQ multiplex PCR; TCRdb's table is partial and in-frame only. The table records approximately 200,000 clones, less than 90% of them present only once. Sequenced: peripheral blood. These TCRs come from a man between 65 and 85 years old with acute or convalescent COVID-19. Each CDR3 is given with its conserved first and last residue. D genes are given only for firm matches.

J	V	D	CDR3
TRBJ2-3	TRBV6-2/TRBV6-3	TRBD2	CASSYSGGNGLGQYF
TRBJ2-4	TRBV4-1	TRBD1	CASSQVIGGTGQKLAKNIQYF
TRBJ2-5	TRBV7-3	TRBD1	CASSLGYLQGAQETQYF
TRBJ2-3	TRBV12-3/TRBV12-4	NA	CASSLTDTQYF
TRBJ1-4	TRBV12-3/TRBV12-4	NA	CASSIIQDEKLFF
TRBJ2-1	TRBV27	TRBD1	CASSLGTGGNNEQFF
TRBJ2-7	TRBV7-2	TRBD2	CASSLFRSSGSPSQQYF
TRBJ1-1	TRBV7-2	NA	CASSLIQGTTEAFF
TRBJ2-1	TRBV7-3	NA	CASSPPGSNEQFF
TRBJ1-2	TRBV5-5	TRBD1	CASSLQGGNYGYTF
TRBJ1-2	TRBV7-2	TRBD1	CASSLQSGTGVGYGYTF
TRBJ2-7	TRBV7-8	NA	CASSRRESEQYF
TRBJ2-7	TRBV5-1	TRBD2	CASSLATSGRALTYEQYF
TRBJ2-7	TRBV5-6	NA	CASSLSQGLLEQYF
TRBJ2-7	TRBV5-1	NA	CASSLVRDDEQYF
TRBJ1-1	TRBV29-1	TRBD1	CSGRQGGSGTEAFF
TRBJ2-1	TRBV19	TRBD1	CASSIRDSLNNEQFF
TRBJ2-3	TRBV30	NA	CAWSVRTRLTDTQYF
TRBJ1-1	TRBV7-9	NA	CASSPVAPGNTEAFF
TRBJ2-3	TRBV5-1	NA	CASSLGQPDTQYF
TRBJ1-5	TRBV2	NA	CASSGGTYYSNQPQHF
TRBJ2-6	TRBV4-2	NA	CASSLQMLAEAGGANVLTF
TRBJ2-3	TRBV7-2	NA	CASSFRGDTDTQYF
TRBJ1-2	TRBV25-1	NA	CASSELYGYTF
TRBJ1-5	TRBV27	NA	CASSITSTRRTNQPQHF
TRBJ1-3	TRBV14	NA	CASSGPAAFGNTIYF
TRBJ1-4	TRBV6-6	TRBD1	CASSSPQGASEKLFF
TRBJ1-1	TRBV7-3	NA	CASSLQPLEQGEAFF
TRBJ2-7	TRBV21-1	NA	CASSTLSGSSYEQYF
TRBJ2-3	TRBV6-5	NA	CASRGLAERGWVQYF
TRBJ1-2	TRBV28	TRBD1	CASSLDRGFTYGYTF
TRBJ2-1	TRBV19	TRBD2	CASSISMTGGPRNEQFF
TRBJ1-3	TRBV10-2	TRBD1	CASRETGFGNTIYF
TRBJ1-3	TRBV2	TRBD1	CASRATGLGNTIYF
TRBJ2-1	TRBV7-2	NA	CASSLGLYNEQFF
TRBJ2-7	TRBV5-1	TRBD2	CASSSLAGGGSYEQYF